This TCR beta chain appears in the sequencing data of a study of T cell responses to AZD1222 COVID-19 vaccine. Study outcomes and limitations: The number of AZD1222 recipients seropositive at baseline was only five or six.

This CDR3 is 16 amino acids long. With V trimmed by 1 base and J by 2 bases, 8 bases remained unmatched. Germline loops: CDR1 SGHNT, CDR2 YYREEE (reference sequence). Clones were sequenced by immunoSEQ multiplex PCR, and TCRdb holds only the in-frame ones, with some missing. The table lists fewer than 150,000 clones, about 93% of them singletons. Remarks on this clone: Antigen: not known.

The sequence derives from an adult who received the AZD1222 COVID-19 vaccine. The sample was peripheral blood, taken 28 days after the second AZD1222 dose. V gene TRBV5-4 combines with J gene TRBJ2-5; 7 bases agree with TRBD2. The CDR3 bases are TGTGCCAGCAGCTTGTTTCCGGGGGGAGATCAAGAGACCCAGTACTTC. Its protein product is CASSLFPGGDQETQYF.